Only one count was recorded for the clone carrying this T cell receptor beta chain. Its antigen is not identified. By flow cytometry, patients selected for sequencing had shown an expansion of CD8+CD57+ cells. In all patients, the disease was severe acquired aplastic anemia. This record comes from a study of CD8+CD57+ T cells in acquired aplastic anemia. Overall study context: The mean DNA yield obtained from sorted CD4+ and CD8+ cells came to roughly 3.4 ug. Whole-study results and caveats: In CD8+ cells, Simpson's diversity showed no significant difference between patients and controls. Found in both controls and patients were around 29 CD8+ CDR3 sequences.

CDR1 is SGHTA and CDR2 is FQGNSA in the germline V gene. The CDR3 loop spans 14 amino acids. Losses at the gene ends were 2 bases for V and 6 bases for J; bases not matched to a gene: 4. According to the study, genomic DNA was the template for TCR beta VDJ and CDR3 profiling. Each CDR3 protein gets one entry after TCRdb re-called the reads with MiXCR. The table shows 170,000 or so distinct CDR3 sequences, with 45% to 55% occurring only once. This TCR was sampled from a human donor with aplastic anemia. Sequenced material: sorted CD4+, CD8+, or CD8+CD57+ T cells (not recorded which) from PBMCs. The genes are TRBV7-2 and TRBJ2-1, with 7 bases fitting TRBD1. The CDR3 protein is CASSLPGTANEQFF. In DNA form, the CDR3 reads TGTGCCAGCAGCTTACCGGGGACAGCCAATGAGCAGTTCTTC.